Following are 19 T cell receptor beta chains from one sample sequenced in a study of cytomegalovirus exposure and HLA in healthy donors. Both 60 Vbeta primers and 13 Jbeta primers went into the PCR. Assay used: immunoSEQ multiplex PCR; TCRdb lists only in-frame clones, some missing. The sample includes around 67,000 clones, around 64% of them seen just once. The sample was PBMCs. These receptors were obtained from a woman in her fifties or sixties in good health and CMV-seronegative.

The chain combines TRBV29-1 with TRBJ1-2, with unresolved D. Germline loops: CDR1 SQVTM, CDR2 ANQGSEA. The CDR3 has 12 amino acids. V dropped 5 bases and J dropped 1 base, with 8 bases sitting between them. The CDR3, as DNA: TGCAGCGTTATTGGCAGTAACTATGGCTACACCTTC. This translates into CSVIGSNYGYTF.

This clone has more than one count but fewer than ten. The gene calls are TRBV9 and TRBJ2-1; 7 nucleotides agree with TRBD1. V lost 3 bases to trimming and J lost 5 bases; unmatched junction nucleotides: 8. The CDR3 consists of 15 residues. Germline V CDR1 and CDR2: SGDLS, YYNGEE. Written as DNA, the CDR3 is TGTGCCAGCAGCGCAGCGGACAGGACCCACAATGAGCAGTTCTTC. Encoded protein: CASSAADRTHNEQFF.

The chain couples TRBV28 to TRBJ2-7, with a tentative D call TRBD2 (5 bases). The V end was cut by 5 bases, the J end by 1 base, with 15 bases between. The CDR3 has 15 residues. Germline V lookup: CDR1 MDHEN, CDR2 SYDVKM. CDR3 region: CASSPWGAASYEQYF. CDR3 bases: TGTGCCAGCAGTCCGTGGGGAGCGGCTTCCTACGAGCAGTACTTC.

This clone has more than one count but fewer than ten. The chain couples TRBV28 to TRBJ2-7; 10 nucleotides line up with TRBD2. This CDR3 is built from 18 residues. Germline loops: CDR1 MDHEN, CDR2 SYDVKM. The J segment lost 4 bases and the V segment lost 7 bases, leaving 19 bases of the junction unmatched. CDR3 amino acids: CASTSEVSGRALRYEQYF. The CDR3 bases are TGTGCCAGCACCTCGGAAGTGAGCGGGAGGGCCCTCCGGTACGAGCAGTACTTC.

The V call is TRBV5-1, the J call TRBJ1-4; 8 positions agree with TRBD1. CDR3 size: 15 residues. V shed 0 bases and J 8 bases; nucleotides not matched to a gene: 6. Germline CDR1 and CDR2: SGHRS and YFSETQ. The CDR3, as DNA: TGCGCCAGCAGCTTGGCCGGGACAGGAGAGGAAAAACTGTTTTTT. Amino acid sequence: CASSLAGTGEEKLFF.

The genes are TRBV4-3 and TRBJ2-2; D perhaps matches TRBD2 (5 bases). Germline assignment: CDR1 LGHNA and CDR2 YSLEER. The CDR3 is made up of 16 amino acids. Trimming took 0 bases from V and 4 from J, leaving 12 bases between them. The CDR3 region has the DNA TGCGCCAGCAGCCAAGATACCCGGGCGGGCACCGGGGAGCTGTTTTTT. Translation gives CASSQDTRAGTGELFF.

V gene TRBV29-1 combines with J gene TRBJ2-5; possibly TRBD1 for D (6 bases). The CDR3 runs 12 residues. CDR1 and CDR2 (germline): SQVTM, ANQGSEA. V lost 6 bases to trimming and J lost 5 bases, with 13 bases between them. The CDR3 coding sequence is TGCAGCGTCGTCGACGACAGGGAGACCCAGTACTTC. Protein product: CSVVDDRETQYF.

V usage is TRBV2 and J usage is TRBJ1-4, with D perhaps TRBD1 (6 bases). Germline loops: CDR1 SNHLY, CDR2 FYNNEI. V gave up 4 bases and J gave up 2 bases, with 8 bases separating them. CDR3 length equals 14 residues. The CDR3 region has the DNA TGTGCCAGCAGTGTCCAGGGGACTAATGAAAAACTGTTTTTT. Amino acid sequence: CASSVQGTNEKLFF. Full variable domain (outside the CDR3, taken from reference TRBV2 and TRBJ1-4): EPEVTQTPSHQVTQMGQEVILRCVPISNHLYFYWYRQILGQKVEFLVSFYNNEISEKSEIFDDQFSVERPDGSNFTLKIRSTKLEDSAMYFCASSVQGTNEKLFFGSGTQLSVL.

The chain is built from TRBV5-1 and TRBJ2-3, with TRBD1 identical over 9 bases. CDR1 is SGHRS, CDR2 YFSETQ, per germline. The V and J ends lost 2 bases and 3 bases, in that order; junction bases with no gene match: 4. The CDR3 contains 15 residues. The CDR3 sequence is CASSLGTGRTDTQYF. The CDR3 nucleotides are TGCGCCAGCAGCTTAGGGACAGGGAGAACAGATACGCAGTATTTT.

This chain joins TRBV7-9 and TRBJ2-7; TRBD1 matches at 9 bases. The CDR3 sequence is 14 residues long. The V gene end was trimmed by 6 bases and the J gene end by 2 bases; junction bases not matched to a gene: 5. Germline CDR1 reads SEHNR; CDR2 reads FQNEAQ (reference sequence). CDR3 residues: CASRLGQGTYEQYF. The CDR3, as DNA: TGTGCCAGCAGACTGGGACAGGGCACCTACGAGCAGTACTTC.

The V gene is TRBV2, the J gene TRBJ2-7; D might be TRBD2 (5 bases). The CDR3 loop spans 16 amino acids. The V gene's germline CDR1 is SNHLY and CDR2 FYNNEI. Between the trimmed V and J ends, which lost 1 base and 0 bases, there was a span of 13 bases. The DNA for the CDR3 is TGTGCCAGCAGTGAAGTAGGAGGTTCTAGCTCCTACGAGCAGTACTTC. It codes for CASSEVGGSSSYEQYF.

This clone has only a few counts. The chain recombines TRBV7-2 with TRBJ2-3, with 9 bases aligning to TRBD2. V gave up 1 base and J gave up 0 bases; unmatched junction bases: 11. The germline CDR1 and CDR2 sequences are SGHTA and FQGNSA. This CDR3 has 19 residues. DNA of the CDR3: TGTGCCAGCAGCTTAGTTGGTGCGGCTAGCGGGAAGAGCACAGATACGCAGTATTTT. Residues: CASSLVGAASGKSTDTQYF.

This clone was found a few times. V usage is TRBV27 and J usage is TRBJ1-1; unclear D gene. CDR1 and CDR2 (germline): MNHEY, SMNVEV (reference sequence). There are 15 residues in the CDR3. V was shortened by 2 bases and J by 4 bases, with 14 bases between the two germline ends. The CDR3 DNA sequence: TGTGCCAGCAGTTTACTGCCGGGGAGAAGCACTGAAGCTTTCTTT. It specifies CASSLLPGRSTEAFF.

V gene TRBV2 combines with J gene TRBJ1-4; a possible D gene is TRBD1 (5 bases). Trimming shortened V by 3 bases and J by 10 bases, and 15 bases separated the two germline ends. The CDR3 is made up of 14 amino acids. The germline CDR1 and CDR2 sequences are SNHLY and FYNNEI. CDR3 sequence (DNA): TGTGCCAGCAGTGATTCATGGGGCGAAGGAAAACTGTTTTTT. Translated, it gives CASSDSWGEGKLFF.

The chain uses TRBV19 and TRBJ2-6, with unresolved D. V was shortened by 8 bases and J by 0 bases, with 11 bases between the two germline ends. This CDR3 comprises 15 residues. Germline values: CDR1 LNHDA, CDR2 SQIVND (reference sequence). The chain's CDR3 is CASSDGASGANVLTF. CDR3 coding DNA: TGTGCCAGTTCCGACGGAGCCTCTGGGGCCAACGTCCTGACTTTC.

The chain joins TRBV7-9 to TRBJ2-5, with 7 nucleotides matching TRBD2. V lost 5 bases to trimming and J lost 2 bases; unmatched junction nucleotides: 8. CDR3 length equals 15 residues. Germline loops: CDR1 SEHNR, CDR2 FQNEAQ (reference sequence). As DNA, the CDR3 is TGTGCCAGCAGCAACCCTCTAGCGGATCAAGAGACCCAGTACTTC. It is translated as CASSNPLADQETQYF.

The CDR3 nucleotides are TGTGCCAGCAGCTTGGGCTCAGGGGGTTACGAGCAGTACTTC. Translation gives CASSLGSGGYEQYF. The chain has TRBV5-6 and TRBJ2-7; 7 bases line up with TRBD1. J gave up 4 bases and V 0 bases, and 4 bases lay outside the gene matches. Looked up from germline, CDR1 is SGHDT and CDR2 is YYEEEE. This CDR3 is built from 14 residues.

The V gene is TRBV15, the J gene TRBJ1-2; TRBD1 matches 7 bases. Germline V gene sequence: CDR1 LNHNV, CDR2 YYDKDF (reference sequence). V lost 0 bases and J lost 4; bases outside the gene matches: 2. The CDR3 sequence is 14 residues long. CDR3 protein: CATSREPGGYGYTF. CDR3 DNA: TGTGCCACCAGCAGAGAGCCAGGGGGCTATGGCTACACCTTC.

The V gene is TRBV14, the J gene TRBJ2-5; D gene ambiguous. The germline gives CDR1 SGHDN, CDR2 FVKESK. CDR3 length equals 13 residues. The V end lost 1 base, the J end lost 5 bases, and 8 bases lay between the germline ends. This CDR3 is CASSQVFQETQYF. The CDR3 nucleotides are TGTGCCAGCAGCCAAGTTTTCCAGGAGACCCAGTACTTC. Full variable domain (rest looked up from reference TRBV14 and TRBJ2-5): EAGVTQFPSHSVIEKGQTVTLRCDPISGHDNLYWYRRVMGKEIKFLLHFVKESKQDESGMPNNRFLAERTGGTYSTLKVQPAELEDSGVYFCASSQVFQETQYFGPGTRLLVL.